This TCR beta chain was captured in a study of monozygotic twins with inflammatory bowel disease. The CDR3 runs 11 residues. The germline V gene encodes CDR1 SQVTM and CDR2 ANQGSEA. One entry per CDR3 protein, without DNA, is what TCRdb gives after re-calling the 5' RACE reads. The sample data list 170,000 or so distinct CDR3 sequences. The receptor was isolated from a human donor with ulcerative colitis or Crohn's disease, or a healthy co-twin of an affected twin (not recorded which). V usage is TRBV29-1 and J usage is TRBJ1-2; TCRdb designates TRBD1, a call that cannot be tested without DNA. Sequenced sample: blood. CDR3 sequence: CSVFDGGGYTF.